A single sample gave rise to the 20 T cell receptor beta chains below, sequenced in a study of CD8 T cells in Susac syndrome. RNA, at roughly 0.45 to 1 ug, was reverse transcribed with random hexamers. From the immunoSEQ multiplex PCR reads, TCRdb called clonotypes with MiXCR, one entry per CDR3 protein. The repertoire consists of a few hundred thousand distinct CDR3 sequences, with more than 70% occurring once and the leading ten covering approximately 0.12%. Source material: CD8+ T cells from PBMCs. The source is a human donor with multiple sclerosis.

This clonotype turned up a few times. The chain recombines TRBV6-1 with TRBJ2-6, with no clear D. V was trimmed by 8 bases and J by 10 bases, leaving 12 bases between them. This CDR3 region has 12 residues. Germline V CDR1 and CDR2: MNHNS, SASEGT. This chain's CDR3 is CASGFLQNVLTF. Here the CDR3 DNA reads TGTGCCAGCGGTTTTCTGCAAAACGTCCTGACTTTC.

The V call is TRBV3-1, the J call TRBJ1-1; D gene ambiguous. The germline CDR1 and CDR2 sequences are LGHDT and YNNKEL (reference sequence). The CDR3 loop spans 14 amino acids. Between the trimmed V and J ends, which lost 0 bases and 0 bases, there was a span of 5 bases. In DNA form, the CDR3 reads TGTGCCAGCAGCCAAGATCTCGTGAACACTGAAGCTTTCTTT. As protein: CASSQDLVNTEAFF.

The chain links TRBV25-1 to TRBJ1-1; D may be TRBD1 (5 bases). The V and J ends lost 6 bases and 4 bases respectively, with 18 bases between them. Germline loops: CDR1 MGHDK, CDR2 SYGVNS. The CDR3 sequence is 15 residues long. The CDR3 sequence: CASRTELPSLTEAFF. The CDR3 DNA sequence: TGTGCCAGCAGGACAGAACTCCCCTCCCTCACTGAAGCTTTCTTT.

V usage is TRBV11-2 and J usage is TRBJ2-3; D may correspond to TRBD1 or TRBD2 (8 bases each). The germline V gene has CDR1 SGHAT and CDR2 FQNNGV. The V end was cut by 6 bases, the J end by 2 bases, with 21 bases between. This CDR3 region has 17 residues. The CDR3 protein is CASSWTGGDRYTDTQYF. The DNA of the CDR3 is TGTGCCAGCAGTTGGACCGGGGGGGACAGGTACACAGATACGCAGTATTTT. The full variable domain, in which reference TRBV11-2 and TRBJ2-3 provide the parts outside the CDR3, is EAGVAQSPRYKIIEKRQSVAFWCNPISGHATLYWYQQILGQGPKLLIQFQNNGVVDDSQLPKDRFSAERLKGVDSTLKIQPAKLEDSAVYLCASSWTGGDRYTDTQYFGPGTRLTVL.

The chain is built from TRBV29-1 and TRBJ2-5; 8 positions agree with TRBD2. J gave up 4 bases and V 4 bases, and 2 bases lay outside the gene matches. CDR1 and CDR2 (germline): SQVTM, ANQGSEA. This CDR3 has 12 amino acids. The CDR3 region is CSVAGGGETQYF. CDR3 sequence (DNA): TGCAGCGTTGCGGGGGGGGGAGAGACCCAGTACTTC.

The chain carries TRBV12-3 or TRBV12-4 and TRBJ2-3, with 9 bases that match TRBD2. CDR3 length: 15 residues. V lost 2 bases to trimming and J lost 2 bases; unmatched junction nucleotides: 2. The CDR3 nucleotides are TGTGCCAGCAGTTTACTAGCGGGGCACACAGATACGCAGTATTTT. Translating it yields CASSLLAGHTDTQYF.

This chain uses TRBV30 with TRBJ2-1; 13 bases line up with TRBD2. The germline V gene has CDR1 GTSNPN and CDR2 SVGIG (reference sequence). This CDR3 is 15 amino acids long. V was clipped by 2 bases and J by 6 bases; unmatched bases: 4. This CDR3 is CAWSTGTSGINEQFF. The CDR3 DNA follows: TGTGCCTGGAGTACCGGGACTAGCGGGATCAATGAGCAGTTCTTC.

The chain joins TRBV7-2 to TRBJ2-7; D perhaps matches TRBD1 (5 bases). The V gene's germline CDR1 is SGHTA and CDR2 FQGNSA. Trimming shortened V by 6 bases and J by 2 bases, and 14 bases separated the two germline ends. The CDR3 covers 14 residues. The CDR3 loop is CASSGTGFAYEQYF. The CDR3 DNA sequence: TGTGCCAGCAGTGGAACAGGTTTTGCCTACGAGCAGTACTTC.

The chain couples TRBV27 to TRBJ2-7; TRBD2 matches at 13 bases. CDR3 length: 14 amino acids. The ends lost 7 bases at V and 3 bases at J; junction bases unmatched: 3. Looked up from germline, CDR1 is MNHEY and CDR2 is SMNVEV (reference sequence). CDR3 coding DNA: TGTGCCAGCACCAGACTAGCGGGAGGCTACGAGCAGTACTTC. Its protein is CASTRLAGGYEQYF.

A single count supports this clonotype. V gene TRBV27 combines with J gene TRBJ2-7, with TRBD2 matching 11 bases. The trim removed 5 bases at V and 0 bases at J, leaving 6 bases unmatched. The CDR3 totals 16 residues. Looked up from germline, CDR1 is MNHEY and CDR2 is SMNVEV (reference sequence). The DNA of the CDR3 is TGTGCCAGCAGTATGACTAGCGGGACCTTCTCCTACGAGCAGTACTTC. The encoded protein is CASSMTSGTFSYEQYF.

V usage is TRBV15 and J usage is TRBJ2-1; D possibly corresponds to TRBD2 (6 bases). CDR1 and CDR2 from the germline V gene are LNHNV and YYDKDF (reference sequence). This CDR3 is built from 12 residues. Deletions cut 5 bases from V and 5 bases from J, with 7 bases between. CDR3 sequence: CATSAGNNEQFF. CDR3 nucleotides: TGTGCCACCAGCGCGGGGAACAATGAGCAGTTCTTC.

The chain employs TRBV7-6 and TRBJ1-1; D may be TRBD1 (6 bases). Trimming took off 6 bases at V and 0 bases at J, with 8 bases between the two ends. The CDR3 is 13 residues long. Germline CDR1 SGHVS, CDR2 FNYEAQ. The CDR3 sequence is CASRDSMNTEAFF. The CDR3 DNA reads TGTGCCAGCAGGGACAGCATGAACACTGAAGCTTTCTTT. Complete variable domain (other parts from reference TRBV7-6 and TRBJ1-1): GAGVSQSPRYKVTKRGQDVALRCDPISGHVSLYWYRQALGQGPEFLTYFNYEAQQDKSGLPNDRFSAERPEGSISTLTIQRTEQRDSAMYRCASRDSMNTEAFFGQGTRLTVV.

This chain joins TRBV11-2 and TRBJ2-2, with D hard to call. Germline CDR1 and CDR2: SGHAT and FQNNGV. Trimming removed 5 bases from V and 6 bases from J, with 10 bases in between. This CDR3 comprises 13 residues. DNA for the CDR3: TGTGCCAGCAGCGGACCGTCCCCCGGGGAGCTGTTTTTT. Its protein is CASSGPSPGELFF.

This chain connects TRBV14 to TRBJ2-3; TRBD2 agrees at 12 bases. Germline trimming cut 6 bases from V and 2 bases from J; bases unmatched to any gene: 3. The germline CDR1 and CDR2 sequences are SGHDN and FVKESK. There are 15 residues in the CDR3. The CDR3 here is CASSGLAGTTDTQYF. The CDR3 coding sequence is TGTGCCAGCAGTGGACTAGCGGGGACCACAGATACGCAGTATTTT.

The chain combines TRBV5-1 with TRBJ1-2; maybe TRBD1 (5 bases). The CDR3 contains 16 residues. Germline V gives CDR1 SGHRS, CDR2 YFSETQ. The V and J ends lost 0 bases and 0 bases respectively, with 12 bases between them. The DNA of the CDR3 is TGCGCCAGCAGCTTGGGACAGAATTCAGCTAACTATGGCTACACCTTC. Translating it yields CASSLGQNSANYGYTF.

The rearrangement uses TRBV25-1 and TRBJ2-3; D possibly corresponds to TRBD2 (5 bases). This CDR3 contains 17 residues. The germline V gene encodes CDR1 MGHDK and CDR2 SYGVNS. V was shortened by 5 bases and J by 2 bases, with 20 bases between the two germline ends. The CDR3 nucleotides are TGTGCCAGCAGTTCCTCTCCCACTAGGCCGAACACAGATACGCAGTATTTT. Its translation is CASSSSPTRPNTDTQYF.

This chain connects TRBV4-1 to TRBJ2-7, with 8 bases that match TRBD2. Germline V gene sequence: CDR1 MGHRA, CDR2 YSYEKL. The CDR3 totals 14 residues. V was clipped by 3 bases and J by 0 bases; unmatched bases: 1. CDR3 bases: TGCGCCAGCAGCCAGGGACTAGGCTCCTACGAGCAGTACTTC. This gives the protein CASSQGLGSYEQYF.

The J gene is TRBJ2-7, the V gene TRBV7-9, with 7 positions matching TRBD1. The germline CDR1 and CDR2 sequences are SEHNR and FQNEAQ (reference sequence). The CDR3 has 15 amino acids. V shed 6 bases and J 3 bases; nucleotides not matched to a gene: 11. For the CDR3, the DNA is TGTGCCAGCAGTTGGGACGGACAGGAGCTCTACGAGCAGTACTTC. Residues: CASSWDGQELYEQYF.

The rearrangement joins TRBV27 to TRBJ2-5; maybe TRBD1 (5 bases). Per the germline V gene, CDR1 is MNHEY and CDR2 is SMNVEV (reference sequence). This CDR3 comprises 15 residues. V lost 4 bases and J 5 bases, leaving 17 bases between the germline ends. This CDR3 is CASSSGQIGMETQYF. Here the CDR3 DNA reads TGTGCCAGCAGTTCAGGACAAATAGGAATGGAGACCCAGTACTTC.

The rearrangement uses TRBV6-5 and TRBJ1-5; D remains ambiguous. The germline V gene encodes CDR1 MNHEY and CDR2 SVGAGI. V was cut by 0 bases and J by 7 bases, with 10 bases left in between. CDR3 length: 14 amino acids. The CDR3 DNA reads TGTGCCAGCAGTTACTCTCGGTATTGGCAGCCCCAGCATTTT. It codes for CASSYSRYWQPQHF.